One T cell receptor (beta chain) is described in this entry. Its antigen is not identified. This specimen belongs to a study of T cell repertoires in cytomegalovirus infection. Whole-study results and caveats: HLA-C-restricted CMV-specific TCR beta clonotypes were dominant in the ex vivo response.

MiXCR, applied by TCRdb to the reads, yields one record per CDR3 protein. This sample has roughly 280,000 distinct CDR3 sequences, with approximately 8.3% found just once. V dropped 5 bases and J dropped 3; count of bases not matched to a gene: 5. This CDR3 has 14 residues. CDR1 and CDR2 from the germline V gene are SQVTM and ANQGSEA. The clonotype comes from a human donor in good health (CMV status not recorded). Some clones in this sample may be carry-over from other donors' samples. The chain recombines TRBV29-1 with TRBJ2-2; 8 positions match TRBD1. The sample taken for sequencing was PBMCs. The CDR3 reads CSVRQGADTGELFF. CDR3 sequence (DNA): TGCAGCGTTAGGCAGGGGGCGGACACCGGGGAGCTGTTTTTT.